Each of the 7 T cell receptor beta chains below was sequenced from the same sample in a study of long-term antiretroviral therapy in people with HIV. The immunoSEQ assay was v3.0, run at survey level. Sequenced by immunoSEQ multiplex PCR; TCRdb stores in-frame clones only, minus some. The table lists 28,000 or so clones, roughly 78% of them singletons. Sequencing was performed on unsorted PBMCs, taken 1.5 years before starting antiretroviral therapy. These receptors were obtained from a man between 18 and 29 years old with HIV.

In its sample, this clone was seen a few times. This chain links TRBV25-1 with TRBJ1-2; no firm D call. The CDR3 is 12 amino acids. CDR1 and CDR2 (germline): MGHDK, SYGVNS. V was shortened by 6 bases and J by 8 bases, with 13 bases between the two germline ends. This chain's CDR3 is CASRLGIMGYTF. The CDR3 DNA sequence: TGTGCCAGCAGGCTGGGGATTATGGGCTACACCTTC.

The chain recombines TRBV19 with TRBJ2-7; 8 bases line up with TRBD1. The trim removed 5 bases at V and 5 bases at J, leaving 11 bases unmatched. Germline CDR1 and CDR2: LNHDA and SQIVND (reference sequence). The CDR3 totals 15 residues. CDR3 sequence: CASSEISGQVDEQYF. CDR3 bases: TGTGCCAGTAGTGAAATATCGGGACAGGTTGACGAGCAGTACTTC.

The chain recombines TRBV2 with TRBJ1-1; 7 nucleotides match TRBD1. With 8 bases clipped from V and 0 bases from J, the junction kept 12 bases outside the gene matches. Per the germline V gene, CDR1 is SNHLY and CDR2 is FYNNEI. The CDR3 runs to 16 residues. The CDR3 sequence: CASPLRPGTVNTEAFF. In DNA, the CDR3 is TGTGCCAGCCCCCTACGTCCCGGGACAGTGAACACTGAAGCTTTCTTT.

This clone was observed a single time. The gene calls are TRBV7-6 and TRBJ2-5, with 7 bases identical to TRBD2. V shed 1 base and J 1 base; nucleotides not matched to a gene: 0. Germline CDR1 and CDR2: SGHVS and FNYEAQ. The CDR3 totals 14 residues. The CDR3 bases are TGTGCCAGCAGCTTAGGGACTAGCCAAGAGACCCAGTACTTC. Translated, it gives CASSLGTSQETQYF.

This CDR3 reads CASSPLHLSNTGELFF. For the CDR3, the DNA is TGTGCCAGCTCACCATTGCACTTGTCGAACACCGGGGAGCTGTTTTTT. The chain is built from TRBV18 and TRBJ2-2; D is unclear. The V end lost 2 bases, the J end lost 0 bases, and 10 bases lay between the germline ends. This CDR3 is 16 amino acids long. From germline, CDR1 is KGHSH and CDR2 LQKENI. Looking up the rest from reference TRBV18 and TRBJ2-2 gives the full variable domain: NAGVMQNPRHLVRRRGQEARLRCSPMKGHSHVYWYRQLPEEGLKFMVYLQKENIIDESGMPKERFSAEFPKEGPSILRIQQVVRGDSAAYFCASSPLHLSNTGELFFGEGSRLTVL.

In this sample, this clone turned up once. The genes are TRBV7-2 and TRBJ2-5; D possibly corresponds to TRBD2 (6 bases). The CDR3 covers 13 residues. Germline CDR1 SGHTA, CDR2 FQGNSA. Trimming took 5 bases from V and 3 from J, leaving 10 bases between them. CDR3 sequence: CASSPRLEETQYF. The CDR3 DNA follows: TGTGCCAGCAGCCCCCGACTAGAAGAGACCCAGTACTTC.

In its sample, this clone was seen once. V and J are TRBV15 and TRBJ2-6; no clear D gene. Trimming took off 0 bases at V and 0 bases at J, with 6 bases between the two ends. The CDR3 runs 16 residues. The germline gives CDR1 LNHNV, CDR2 YYDKDF (reference sequence). The CDR3 DNA reads TGTGCCACCAGCAGAGATCCGCTCTCTGGGGCCAACGTCCTGACTTTC. Amino acids: CATSRDPLSGANVLTF.